This TCR beta chain was sequenced during a study of blood T cell repertoires in COVID-19. Study details: PBMCs, B-cell-depleted T cells, or T cells provided the cDNA or gDNA that made up the material.

Germline V gene sequence: CDR1 LNHDA, CDR2 SQIVND (reference sequence). V shed 7 bases and J 8 bases; nucleotides not matched to a gene: 12. CDR3 length: 15 residues. Here immunoSEQ multiplex PCR was the method, and the copy in TCRdb shows in-frame clones only, minus some. The data contain 200,000 to 250,000 clones, 75% to 85% of them singletons. This chain uses TRBV19 with TRBJ1-4, with 8 nucleotides matching TRBD1. The sequencing sample was made of peripheral blood. The clonotype was recovered from a human donor in a cohort sampled during active COVID-19. CDR3 protein: CASNGPGQAGEKLFF. The CDR3 DNA reads TGTGCCAGTAACGGCCCGGGACAGGCGGGAGAAAAACTGTTTTTT. Using reference TRBV19 and TRBJ1-4 for the parts outside the CDR3, the full variable domain is DGGITQSPKYLFRKEGQNVTLSCEQNLNHDAMYWYRQDPGQGLRLIYYSQIVNDFQKGDIAEGYSVSREKKESFPLTVTSAQKNPTAFYLCASNGPGQAGEKLFFGSGTQLSVL.